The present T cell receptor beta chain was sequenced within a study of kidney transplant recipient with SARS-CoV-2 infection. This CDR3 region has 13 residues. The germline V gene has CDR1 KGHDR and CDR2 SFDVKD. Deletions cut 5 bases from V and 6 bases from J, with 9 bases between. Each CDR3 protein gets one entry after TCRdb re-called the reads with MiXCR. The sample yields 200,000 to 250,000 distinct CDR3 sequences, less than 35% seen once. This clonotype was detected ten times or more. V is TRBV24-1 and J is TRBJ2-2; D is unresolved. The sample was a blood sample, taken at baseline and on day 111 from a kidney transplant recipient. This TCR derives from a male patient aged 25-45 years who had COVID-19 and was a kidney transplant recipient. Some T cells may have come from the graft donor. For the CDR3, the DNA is TGTGCCACCAGTGTTGGGTCCGCCGGGGAGCTGTTTTTT. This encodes CATSVGSAGELFF.